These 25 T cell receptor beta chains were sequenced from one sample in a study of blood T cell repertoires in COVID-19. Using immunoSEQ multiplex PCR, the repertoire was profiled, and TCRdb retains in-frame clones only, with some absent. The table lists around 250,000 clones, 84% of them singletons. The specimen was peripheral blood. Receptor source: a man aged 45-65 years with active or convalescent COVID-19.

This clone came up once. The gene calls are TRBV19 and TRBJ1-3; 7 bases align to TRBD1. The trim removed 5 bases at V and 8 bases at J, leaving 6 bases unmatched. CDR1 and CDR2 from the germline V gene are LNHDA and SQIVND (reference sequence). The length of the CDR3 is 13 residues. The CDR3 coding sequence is TGTGCCAGTAGTCCCGACAGGGATCACACCATATATTTT. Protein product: CASSPDRDHTIYF.

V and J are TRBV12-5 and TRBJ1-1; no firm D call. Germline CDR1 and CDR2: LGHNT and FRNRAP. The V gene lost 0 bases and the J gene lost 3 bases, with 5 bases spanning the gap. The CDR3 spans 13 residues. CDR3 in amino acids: CASGLVRDTEAFF. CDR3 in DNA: TGTGCTAGTGGTTTGGTACGCGACACTGAAGCTTTCTTT.

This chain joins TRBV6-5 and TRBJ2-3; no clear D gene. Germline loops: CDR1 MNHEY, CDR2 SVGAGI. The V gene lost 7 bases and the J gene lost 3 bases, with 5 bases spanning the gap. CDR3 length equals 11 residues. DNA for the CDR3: TGTGCCAGCACCAAAACAGATACGCAGTATTTT. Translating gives CASTKTDTQYF.

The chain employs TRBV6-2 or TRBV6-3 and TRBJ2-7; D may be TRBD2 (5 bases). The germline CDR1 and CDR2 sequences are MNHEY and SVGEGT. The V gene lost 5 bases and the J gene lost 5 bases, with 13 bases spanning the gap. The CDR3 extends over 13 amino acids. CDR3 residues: CASSRRGRHEQYF. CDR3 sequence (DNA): TGTGCCAGCAGTCGCCGGGGTCGCCACGAGCAGTACTTC.

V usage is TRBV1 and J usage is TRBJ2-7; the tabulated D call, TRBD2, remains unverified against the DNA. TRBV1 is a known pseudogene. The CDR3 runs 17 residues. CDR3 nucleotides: TGCACCAGCAGCCAAGCTTTGCCCCTAGCGGGGGTCTACGAGCAGTACTTC. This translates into CTSSQALPLAGVYEQYF.

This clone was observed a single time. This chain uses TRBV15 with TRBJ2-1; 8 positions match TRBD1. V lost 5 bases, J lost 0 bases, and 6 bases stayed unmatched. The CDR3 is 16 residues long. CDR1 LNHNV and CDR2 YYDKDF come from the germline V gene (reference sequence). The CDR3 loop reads CATSGQGPLSYNEQFF. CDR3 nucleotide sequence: TGTGCCACCAGCGGACAGGGCCCCCTCTCCTACAATGAGCAGTTCTTC.

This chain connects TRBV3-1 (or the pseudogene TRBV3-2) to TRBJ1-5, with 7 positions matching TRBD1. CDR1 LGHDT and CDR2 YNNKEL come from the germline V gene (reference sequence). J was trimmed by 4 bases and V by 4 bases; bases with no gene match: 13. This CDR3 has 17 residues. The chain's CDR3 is CASSRLFRDRKNQPQHF. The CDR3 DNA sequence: TGTGCCAGCAGCCGATTATTCCGGGACAGAAAAAATCAGCCCCAGCATTTT.

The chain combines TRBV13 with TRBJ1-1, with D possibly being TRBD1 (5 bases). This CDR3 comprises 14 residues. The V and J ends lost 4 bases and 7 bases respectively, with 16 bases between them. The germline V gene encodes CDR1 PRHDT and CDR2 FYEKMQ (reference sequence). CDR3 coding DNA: TGTGCCAGCAGCTCGAGACAGCTTAATTATGAAGCTTTCTTT. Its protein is CASSSRQLNYEAFF.

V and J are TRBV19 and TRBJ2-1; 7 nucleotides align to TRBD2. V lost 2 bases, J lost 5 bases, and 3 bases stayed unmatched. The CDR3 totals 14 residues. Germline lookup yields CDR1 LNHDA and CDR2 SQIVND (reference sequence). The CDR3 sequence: CASSIRGDDNEQFF. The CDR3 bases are TGTGCCAGTAGTATACGGGGGGACGACAATGAGCAGTTCTTC.

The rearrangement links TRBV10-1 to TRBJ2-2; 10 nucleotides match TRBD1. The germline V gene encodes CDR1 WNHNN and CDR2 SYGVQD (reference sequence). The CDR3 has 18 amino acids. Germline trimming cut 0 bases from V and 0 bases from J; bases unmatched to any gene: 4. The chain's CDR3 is CASSESPGQGSNTGELFF. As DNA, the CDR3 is TGCGCCAGCAGTGAGTCGCCGGGACAGGGGTCGAACACCGGGGAGCTGTTTTTT.

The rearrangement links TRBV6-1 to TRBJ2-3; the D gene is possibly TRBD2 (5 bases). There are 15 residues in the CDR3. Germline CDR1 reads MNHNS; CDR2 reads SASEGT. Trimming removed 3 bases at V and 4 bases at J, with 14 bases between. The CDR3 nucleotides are TGTGCCAGCAGTGAGTCCACTACTAGGGCAGATACGCAGTATTTT. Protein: CASSESTTRADTQYF.

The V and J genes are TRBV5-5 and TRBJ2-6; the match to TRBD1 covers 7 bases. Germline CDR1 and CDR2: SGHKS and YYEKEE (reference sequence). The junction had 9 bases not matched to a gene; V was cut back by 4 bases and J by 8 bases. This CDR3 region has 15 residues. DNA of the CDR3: TGTGCCAGCAGCCTTGACAGGGTCCTTACCAACGTCCTGACTTTC. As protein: CASSLDRVLTNVLTF.

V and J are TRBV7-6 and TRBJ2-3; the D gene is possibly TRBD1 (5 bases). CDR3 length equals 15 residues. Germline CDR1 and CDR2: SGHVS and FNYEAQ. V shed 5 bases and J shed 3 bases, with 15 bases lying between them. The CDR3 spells CASSQDNLKTDTQYF. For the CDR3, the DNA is TGTGCCAGCAGCCAGGACAATTTGAAGACAGATACGCAGTATTTT.

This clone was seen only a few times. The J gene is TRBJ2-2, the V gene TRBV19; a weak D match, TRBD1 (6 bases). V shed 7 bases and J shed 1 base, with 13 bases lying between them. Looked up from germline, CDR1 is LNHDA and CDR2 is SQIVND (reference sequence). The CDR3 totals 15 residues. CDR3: CASTAWTVNTGELFF. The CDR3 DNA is TGTGCCAGTACTGCGTGGACAGTGAACACCGGGGAGCTGTTTTTT.

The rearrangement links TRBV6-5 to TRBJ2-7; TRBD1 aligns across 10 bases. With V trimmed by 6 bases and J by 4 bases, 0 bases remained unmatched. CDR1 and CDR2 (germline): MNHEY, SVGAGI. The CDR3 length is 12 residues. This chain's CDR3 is CASRDRGYEQYF. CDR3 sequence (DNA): TGTGCCAGCAGGGACAGGGGGTACGAGCAGTACTTC.

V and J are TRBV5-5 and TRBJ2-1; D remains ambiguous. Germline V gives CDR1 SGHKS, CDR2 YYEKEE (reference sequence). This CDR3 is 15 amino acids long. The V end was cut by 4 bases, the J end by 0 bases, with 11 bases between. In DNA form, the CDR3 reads TGTGCCAGCAGCCCTGTCATTAGCTCCTACAATGAGCAGTTCTTC. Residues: CASSPVISSYNEQFF.

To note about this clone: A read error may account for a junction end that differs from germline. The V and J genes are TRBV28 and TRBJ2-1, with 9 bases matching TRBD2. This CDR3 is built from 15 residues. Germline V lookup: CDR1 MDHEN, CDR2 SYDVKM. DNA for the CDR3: TGTGCCAGCAGTTTACGCCTAGCGGGGTACAGTGAGCAGTTCTTC. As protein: CASSLRLAGYSEQFF.

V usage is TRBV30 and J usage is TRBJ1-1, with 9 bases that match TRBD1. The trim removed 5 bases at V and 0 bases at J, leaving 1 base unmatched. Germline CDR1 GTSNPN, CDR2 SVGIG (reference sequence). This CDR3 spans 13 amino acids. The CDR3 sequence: CAWGDRVNTEAFF. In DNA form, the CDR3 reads TGTGCCTGGGGGGACAGGGTGAACACTGAAGCTTTCTTT.

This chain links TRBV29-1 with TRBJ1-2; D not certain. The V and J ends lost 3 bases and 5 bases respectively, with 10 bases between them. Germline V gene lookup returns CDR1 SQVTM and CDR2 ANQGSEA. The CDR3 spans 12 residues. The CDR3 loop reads CSVENGAYGYTF. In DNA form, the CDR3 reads TGCAGCGTTGAGAACGGAGCTTATGGCTACACCTTC.

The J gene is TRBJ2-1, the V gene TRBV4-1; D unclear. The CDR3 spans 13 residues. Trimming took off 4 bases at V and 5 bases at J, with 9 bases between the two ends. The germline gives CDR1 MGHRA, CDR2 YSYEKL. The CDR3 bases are TGCGCCAGCAGCCTCAGGCCCGACAATGAGCAGTTCTTC. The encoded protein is CASSLRPDNEQFF.

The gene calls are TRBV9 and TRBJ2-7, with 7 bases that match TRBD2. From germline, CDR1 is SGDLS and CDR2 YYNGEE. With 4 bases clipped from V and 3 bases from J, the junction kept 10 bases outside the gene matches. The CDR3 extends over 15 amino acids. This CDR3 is CASSPTPSGDYEQYF. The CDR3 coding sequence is TGTGCCAGCAGCCCCACCCCAAGCGGGGACTACGAGCAGTACTTC.

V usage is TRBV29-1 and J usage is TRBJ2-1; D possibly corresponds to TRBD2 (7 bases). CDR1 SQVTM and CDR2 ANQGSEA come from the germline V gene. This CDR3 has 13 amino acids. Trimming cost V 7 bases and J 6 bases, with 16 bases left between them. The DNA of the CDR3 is TGCAGCGGACGGGGGGCCTCTCTCAATGAGCAGTTCTTC. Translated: CSGRGASLNEQFF.

CDR3 sequence reads: CASSLPPESGANVLTF. The CDR3, as DNA: TGTGCCAGCAGCTTACCCCCAGAATCTGGGGCCAACGTCCTGACTTTC. J is TRBJ2-6 and V is TRBV7-9; D not resolved. The germline V and J ends were trimmed by 2 bases and 1 base, with 9 bases remaining between them. Looked up from germline, CDR1 is SEHNR and CDR2 is FQNEAQ (reference sequence). The CDR3 is 16 amino acids.

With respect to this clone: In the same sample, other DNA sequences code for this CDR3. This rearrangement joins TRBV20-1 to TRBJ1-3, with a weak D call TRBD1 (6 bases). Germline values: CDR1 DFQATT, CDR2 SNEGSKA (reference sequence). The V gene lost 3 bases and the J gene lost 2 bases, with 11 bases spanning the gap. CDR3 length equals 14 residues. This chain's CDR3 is CSASAGAAGNTIYF. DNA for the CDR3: TGCAGTGCTAGTGCAGGGGCTGCTGGAAACACCATATATTTT.

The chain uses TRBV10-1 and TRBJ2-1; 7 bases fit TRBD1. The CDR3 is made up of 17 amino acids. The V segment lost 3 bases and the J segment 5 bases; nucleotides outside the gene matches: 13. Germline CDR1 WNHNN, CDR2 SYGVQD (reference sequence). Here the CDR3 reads CASSDGDSPTPHNEQFF. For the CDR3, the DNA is TGCGCCAGCAGTGATGGGGACAGCCCGACTCCTCACAATGAGCAGTTCTTC.